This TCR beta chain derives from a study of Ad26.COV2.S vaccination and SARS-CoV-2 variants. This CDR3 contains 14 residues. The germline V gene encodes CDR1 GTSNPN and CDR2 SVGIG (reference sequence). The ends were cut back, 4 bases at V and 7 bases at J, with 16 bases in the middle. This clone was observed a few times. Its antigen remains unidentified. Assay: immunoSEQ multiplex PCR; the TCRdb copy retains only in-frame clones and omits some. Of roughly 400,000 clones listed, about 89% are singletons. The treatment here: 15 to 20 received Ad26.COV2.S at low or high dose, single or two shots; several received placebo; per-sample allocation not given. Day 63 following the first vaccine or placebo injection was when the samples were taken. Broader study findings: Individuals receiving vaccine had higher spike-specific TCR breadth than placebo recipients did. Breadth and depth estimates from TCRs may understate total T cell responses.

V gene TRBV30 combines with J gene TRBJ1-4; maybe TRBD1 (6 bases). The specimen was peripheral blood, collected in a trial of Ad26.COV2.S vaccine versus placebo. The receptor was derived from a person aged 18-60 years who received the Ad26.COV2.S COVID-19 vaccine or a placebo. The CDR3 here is CAWKRTEGSEKLFF. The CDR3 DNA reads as TGTGCCTGGAAAAGGACAGAAGGTAGTGAAAAACTGTTTTTT. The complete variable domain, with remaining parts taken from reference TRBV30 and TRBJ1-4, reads SQTIHQWPATLVQPVGSPLSLECTVEGTSNPNLYWYRQAAGRGLQLLFYSVGIGQISSEVPQNLSASRPQDRQFILSSKKLLLSDSGFYLCAWKRTEGSEKLFFGSGTQLSVL.